This TCR beta chain was identified during a study of spatial heterogeneity in lung cancer. MiXCR, run by TCRdb on the 5' RACE reads, gives a single entry per CDR3 protein. Altogether more than 85,000 distinct CDR3 sequences are present, under 9% being singletons, with the ten largest covering 6.9%. Specified time point: sample taken at primary tumor resection. The input material, whole RNA from tumor, nontumor lung or frozen PBMC, was sequenced unsorted. This clonotype came up many times. Its antigen is not identified. Findings of the study overall: At tumor resection, ubiquitous expanded TCRs were detected in blood more often than later.

The sequence came from a male donor with early-stage non-small cell lung cancer. The sequencing used PBMCs, collected at surgery.

CDR3 protein: CASSQQTGETQYF. The CDR3 DNA follows: TGCGCCAGCAGCCAACAAACCGGAGAGACCCAGTACTTC. The chain joins TRBV4-1 to TRBJ2-5; D is ambiguous. There are 13 residues in the CDR3. Germline V gene sequence: CDR1 MGHRA, CDR2 YSYEKL. Trimming took off 2 bases at V and 4 bases at J, with 8 bases between the two ends.